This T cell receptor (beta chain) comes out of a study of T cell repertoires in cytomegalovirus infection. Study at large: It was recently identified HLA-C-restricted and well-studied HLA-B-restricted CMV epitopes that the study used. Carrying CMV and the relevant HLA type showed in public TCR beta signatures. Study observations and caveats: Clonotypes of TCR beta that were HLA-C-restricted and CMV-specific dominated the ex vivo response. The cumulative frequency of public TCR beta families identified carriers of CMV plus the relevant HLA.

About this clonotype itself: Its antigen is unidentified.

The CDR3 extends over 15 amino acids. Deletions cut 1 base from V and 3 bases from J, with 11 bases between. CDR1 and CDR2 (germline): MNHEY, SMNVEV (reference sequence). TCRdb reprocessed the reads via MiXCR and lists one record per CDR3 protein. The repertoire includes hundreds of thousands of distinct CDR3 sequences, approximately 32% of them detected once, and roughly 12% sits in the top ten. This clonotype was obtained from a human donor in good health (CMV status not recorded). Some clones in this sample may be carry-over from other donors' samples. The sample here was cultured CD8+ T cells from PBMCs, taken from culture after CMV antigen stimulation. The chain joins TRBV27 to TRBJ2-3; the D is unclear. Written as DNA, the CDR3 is TGTGCCAGCAGTTTATTGGAGTATGTGACAGATACGCAGTATTTT. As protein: CASSLLEYVTDTQYF.